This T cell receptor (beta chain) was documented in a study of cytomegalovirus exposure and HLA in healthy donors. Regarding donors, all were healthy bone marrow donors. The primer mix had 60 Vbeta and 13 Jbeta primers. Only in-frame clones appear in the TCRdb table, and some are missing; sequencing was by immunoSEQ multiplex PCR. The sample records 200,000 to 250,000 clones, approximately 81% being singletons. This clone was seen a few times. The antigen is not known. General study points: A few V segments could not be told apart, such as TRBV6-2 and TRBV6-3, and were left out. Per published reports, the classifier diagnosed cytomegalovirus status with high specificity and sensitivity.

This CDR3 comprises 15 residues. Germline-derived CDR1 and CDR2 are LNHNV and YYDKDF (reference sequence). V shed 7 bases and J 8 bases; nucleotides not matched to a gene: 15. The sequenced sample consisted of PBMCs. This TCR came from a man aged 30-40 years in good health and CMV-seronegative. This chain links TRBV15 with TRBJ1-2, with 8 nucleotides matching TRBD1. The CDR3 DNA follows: TGTGCCACCACAGGGGACAGGAGTACTATGCGGGGCTACACCTTC. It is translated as CATTGDRSTMRGYTF.